This T cell receptor beta chain came from a study of blood T cells in healthy people across ages. Across the study: When template switching was applied, about one barcoded beta molecule was captured per two T cells.

Trimming cost V 0 bases and J 5 bases; bases outside gene matches: 9. The CDR3 contains 16 residues. Germline V CDR1 and CDR2: LGHDT, YNNKEL (reference sequence). Total RNA was isolated from each sample in quantities of at least 6 micrograms. The authors ran a second PCR of roughly 6 to 12 cycles using a sample-barcoded 5' primer and a J-beta primer mix. MiXCR, run by TCRdb on the 5' RACE reads, gives a single entry per CDR3 protein. The table includes 1.5 million to 2 million distinct CDR3 sequences, roughly a third detected once. In the case of this clonotype: Antigen specificity is unknown.

Study findings and constraints: PBMCs went unsorted, and a conclusive naive versus antigen-experienced comparison was therefore prevented. Estimated diversity, derived from one million T cells, was regarded as an underestimate.

This TCR came from a woman aged 25-40 years in good health. The chain recombines TRBV3-1 with TRBJ2-7; 8 bases line up with TRBD1. Material for sequencing was blood. The CDR3 sequence is CASSQDLRTGMHEQYF. The DNA for the CDR3 is TGTGCCAGCAGCCAAGATCTTAGGACAGGGATGCACGAGCAGTACTTC.